Listed here are 30 T cell receptor beta chains from one sample, sequenced in a study of blood T cells in healthy people across ages. Primers used in a second PCR of about 7 to 11 cycles were a sample-barcoded 5' primer and a J-beta primer mix. One entry per CDR3 protein, called by TCRdb with MiXCR from the 5' RACE reads. The sample has approximately 1.5 million distinct CDR3 sequences; approximately 42% are singletons. The sequenced sample was blood. The receptors originated from a young woman in good health.

This clonotype was detected once. The chain employs TRBV6-2 or TRBV6-3 and TRBJ1-3; D remains unclear. CDR1 and CDR2 from the germline V gene are MNHEY and SVGEGT. The CDR3 sequence is 15 residues long. V shed 6 bases and J shed 0 bases, with 12 bases lying between them. CDR3 sequence reads: CASSLPSSSGNTIYF. For the CDR3, the DNA is TGTGCCAGCAGCCTCCCCAGCAGCTCTGGAAACACCATATATTTT.

This chain joins TRBV2 and TRBJ2-5; D may be TRBD1 (6 bases). Germline V gene data show CDR1 as SNHLY and CDR2 as FYNNEI. The V and J ends lost 2 bases and 4 bases respectively, with 8 bases between them. The CDR3 has 13 residues. The CDR3 reads CASSESGVETQYF. CDR3 coding DNA: TGTGCCAGCAGTGAATCAGGGGTAGAGACCCAGTACTTC.

For this clonotype: The CDR3 carries no conserved terminal phenylalanine or tryptophan, so it likely arises from a read error. The chain has TRBV4-3 and TRBJ2-4, with 7 bases matching TRBD1. With 4 bases clipped from V and 1 base from J, the junction kept 4 bases outside the gene matches. This CDR3 is built from 15 residues. Germline values: CDR1 LGHNA, CDR2 YSLEER. CDR3 DNA sequence: TGCGCCAGCAGCCGAGAACAGGGGGCCAAAAACATTCAGTACCTC. As protein: CASSREQGAKNIQYL.

The chain links TRBV9 to TRBJ2-7, with a tentative D call TRBD2 (6 bases). This CDR3 region has 16 residues. CDR1 is SGDLS, CDR2 YYNGEE, per germline. V gave up 0 bases and J gave up 7 bases, with 20 bases separating them. The DNA for the CDR3 is TGTGCCAGCAGCGTAGGTGGGGTAGCGGCATACAATGAGCAGTACTTC. Its translation: CASSVGGVAAYNEQYF.

V gene TRBV6-2 or TRBV6-3 combines with J gene TRBJ2-1; D is ambiguous. Germline CDR1 MNHEY, CDR2 SVGEGT. V was pared by 5 bases and J by 8 bases, with 13 bases between. The CDR3 runs to 13 residues. CDR3 sequence: CASSLSLFDEQFF. As DNA, the CDR3 is TGTGCCAGCAGTCTCTCCCTATTTGATGAGCAGTTCTTC.

Only a few counts were recorded for this clonotype. J is TRBJ2-5 and V is TRBV4-3; TRBD1 agrees at 8 bases. The germline V gene encodes CDR1 LGHNA and CDR2 YSLEER. The CDR3 consists of 15 residues. The junction had 6 bases not matched to a gene; V was cut back by 0 bases and J by 6 bases. The CDR3 DNA follows: TGCGCCAGCAGCCAAGATCAGGGGGCGCAGCAGACCCAGTACTTC. Translating gives CASSQDQGAQQTQYF.

This clonotype appeared a single time. V and J are TRBV20-1 and TRBJ1-3; no clear D. This CDR3 contains 14 residues. Trimming took off 1 base at V and 6 bases at J, with 13 bases between the two ends. CDR1 is DFQATT and CDR2 is SNEGSKA in the germline V gene (reference sequence). The CDR3 DNA reads as TGCAGTGCTAGAGGACACGGGGTGGTAAACACCATATATTTT. Its translation: CSARGHGVVNTIYF.

The rearrangement uses TRBV5-6 and TRBJ1-1; D gene uncertain. Germline V gene data show CDR1 as SGHDT and CDR2 as YYEEEE. This CDR3 contains 14 residues. Trimming pared 7 bases from V and 2 bases from J, leaving 15 bases between. The CDR3 nucleotides are TGTGCCAGCTGCCTCTGGGGTGGAAACACTGAAGCTTTCTTT. Encoded protein: CASCLWGGNTEAFF.

V and J are TRBV4-3 and TRBJ1-2; 12 positions match TRBD1. CDR1 and CDR2 from the germline V gene are LGHNA and YSLEER. The CDR3 sequence is 14 residues long. Trimming at V came to 0 bases and at J to 8 bases, leaving 1 base not matched to a gene. The CDR3 sequence is CASSQEGTGGGYTF. The CDR3 nucleotides are TGCGCCAGCAGCCAAGAAGGGACAGGGGGCGGCTACACCTTC.

This chain uses TRBV6-2 or TRBV6-3 with TRBJ1-1; D might be TRBD1 (5 bases). This CDR3 has 16 residues. The germline V gene encodes CDR1 MNHEY and CDR2 SVGEGT. Trimming removed 2 bases from V and 3 bases from J, with 16 bases in between. CDR3 region: CASSYPQGHGDTEAFF. The CDR3 nucleotides are TGTGCCAGCAGTTACCCGCAGGGTCATGGGGACACTGAAGCTTTCTTT.

The chain is built from TRBV7-2 and TRBJ2-7, with D possibly TRBD2 on 6 matching bases. The CDR3 sequence is 15 residues long. V lost 5 bases to trimming and J lost 0 bases, with 14 bases between them. CDR1 is SGHTA and CDR2 is FQGNSA in the germline V gene. CDR3 coding DNA: TGTGCCAGCAGCAACCGGGTAGCGGCCTCCTACGAGCAGTACTTC. It is translated as CASSNRVAASYEQYF.

As regards this clonotype: A much more abundant neighbour one base away suggests this may be a read error. The chain couples TRBV30 to TRBJ2-5, with TRBD1 identical over 7 bases. CDR3 length: 15 residues. Germline trimming cut 6 bases from V and 11 bases from J; bases unmatched to any gene: 21. Germline CDR1 is GTSNPN and CDR2 is SVGIG (reference sequence). CDR3 region: CACKRGQVTYNEQYF. Written as DNA, the CDR3 is TGTGCCTGTAAACGAGGACAGGTAACCTACAATGAGCAGTACTTC.

This clonotype was detected ten times or more. This chain connects TRBV2 to TRBJ2-5; 15 nucleotides align to TRBD2. The V segment lost 9 bases and the J segment 1 base; nucleotides outside the gene matches: 3. The germline CDR1 and CDR2 sequences are SNHLY and FYNNEI. There are 15 residues in the CDR3. The CDR3 DNA is TGTGCCAGTGGGACTAGCGGGAGGCTCCAAGAGACCCAGTACTTC. This sequence encodes CASGTSGRLQETQYF.

This rearrangement joins TRBV7-9 to TRBJ1-1; no clear D gene. The CDR3 has 15 amino acids. Germline values: CDR1 SEHNR, CDR2 FQNEAQ (reference sequence). Between the trimmed V and J ends, which lost 1 base and 0 bases, there was a span of 9 bases. This chain's CDR3 is CASSLGSTLNTEAFF. The CDR3 region has the DNA TGTGCCAGCAGCTTAGGTTCAACACTGAACACTGAAGCTTTCTTT.

The sample holds a few counts of this clonotype. The rearrangement links TRBV21-1 to TRBJ2-3. TRBV21-1 corresponds to a pseudogene. The CDR3 sequence is 14 residues long. CDR3 DNA sequence: TGTGCCAGCAGCAACGTCCTGATGCCAGATACGCAGTATTTT. This translates into CASSNVLMPDTQYF.

The gene calls are TRBV2 and TRBJ1-5; D gene ambiguous. The V gene's germline CDR1 is SNHLY and CDR2 FYNNEI. Trimming left V 7 bases short and J 4 bases short, with 14 bases between. This CDR3 contains 14 residues. The CDR3 reads CASTFNAQNQPQHF. For the CDR3, the DNA is TGTGCCAGCACCTTTAATGCTCAGAATCAGCCCCAGCATTTT.

This clonotype was found a few times. The genes are TRBV6-5 and TRBJ2-5; D remains ambiguous. Deletions cut 2 bases from V and 3 bases from J, with 7 bases between. CDR1 MNHEY and CDR2 SVGAGI come from the germline V gene. CDR3 length: 13 residues. CDR3 nucleotide sequence: TGTGCCAGCAGTTACACAAAAGAAGAGACCCAGTACTTC. It codes for CASSYTKEETQYF.

CDR3 DNA: TGCAGTGCTAGAGACTTCTTTGCGCGGGGGTACATTGGCTACACCTTC. Translated: CSARDFFARGYIGYTF. V usage is TRBV20-1 and J usage is TRBJ1-2; a weak D match, TRBD1 (5 bases). The length of the CDR3 is 16 residues. Trimming removed 0 bases at V and 7 bases at J, with 21 bases between. CDR1 and CDR2 from the germline V gene are DFQATT and SNEGSKA (reference sequence).

The chain employs TRBV7-2 and TRBJ2-1; TRBD2 aligns across 14 bases. The CDR3 runs to 17 residues. CDR1 and CDR2 from the germline V gene are SGHTA and FQGNSA. Trimming removed 5 bases from V and 4 bases from J; junction bases left unmatched: 7. The CDR3 DNA reads as TGTGCCAGCAGCCTGACTAGCGGGGGGGGAGTATACAATGAGCAGTTCTTC. It encodes CASSLTSGGGVYNEQFF.

The chain employs TRBV12-3 or TRBV12-4 and TRBJ1-2, with 7 bases fitting TRBD1. After removal of 6 bases from V and 3 bases from J, the junction contained 10 bases not matched to a gene. The CDR3 consists of 15 residues. CDR3 nucleotide sequence: TGTGCCAGCAGAGCCGCAGGGGGTGGTGACTATGGCTACACCTTC. As protein: CASRAAGGGDYGYTF.

The chain carries TRBV20-1 and TRBJ2-7, with 8 bases matching TRBD2. The CDR3 is 14 residues long. The germline V gene has CDR1 DFQATT and CDR2 SNEGSKA (reference sequence). V lost 3 bases and J lost 7; bases outside the gene matches: 11. CDR3 nucleotides: TGCAGTGCTAGTCCCGGGAGGGCGTACAATGAGCAGTACTTC. Its translation is CSASPGRAYNEQYF.

The V gene is TRBV29-1, the J gene TRBJ2-3; 7 bases fit TRBD1. With V trimmed by 1 base and J by 2 bases, 6 bases remained unmatched. There are 15 residues in the CDR3. Germline lookup yields CDR1 SQVTM and CDR2 ANQGSEA. The CDR3 loop is CSVEGWTGFTDTQYF. For the CDR3, the DNA is TGCAGCGTTGAAGGGTGGACAGGCTTCACAGATACGCAGTATTTT.

The genes are TRBV11-2 and TRBJ2-2; 7 bases align to TRBD1. Germline loops: CDR1 SGHAT, CDR2 FQNNGV. Trimming cost V 7 bases and J 6 bases; bases outside gene matches: 5. This CDR3 has 13 amino acids. The CDR3 spells CASNLQGPGELFF. CDR3 bases: TGTGCCAGCAACCTACAGGGGCCCGGGGAGCTGTTTTTT.

This clonotype appeared a few times. The chain recombines TRBV6-2 or TRBV6-3 with TRBJ2-7; TRBD1 is a possible D gene (6 bases). V was trimmed by 5 bases and J by 2 bases, leaving 16 bases between them. The CDR3 loop spans 15 amino acids. Per germline, CDR1 MNHEY and CDR2 SVGEGT. The CDR3 coding sequence is TGTGCCAGCAGTGCCCCCAGGGGCCGAGCCTACGAGCAGTACTTC. Its protein is CASSAPRGRAYEQYF.

The rearrangement uses TRBV5-1 and TRBJ1-2; 7 nucleotides agree with TRBD1. Germline V gene lookup returns CDR1 SGHRS and CDR2 YFSETQ. The CDR3 spans 12 residues. J was trimmed by 6 bases and V by 2 bases; bases with no gene match: 1. CDR3 loop: CASSFGTDGYTF. CDR3 bases: TGCGCCAGCAGCTTCGGGACAGATGGCTACACCTTC.

This clonotype was detected only a few times. One end of the junction fails to match germline, which may point to a read error. The chain employs TRBV5-1 and TRBJ2-1, with TRBD1 as a possible D gene (6 bases). This CDR3 is built from 15 residues. In germline, CDR1 is SGHRS, CDR2 YFSETQ. CDR3 nucleotides: TGCGCCAGCAGCACCGGGACAAGCTCCTGCAATGAGCAGTTCTTC. Encoded protein: CASSTGTSSCNEQFF. Based on the CDR3 plus reference TRBV5-1 and TRBJ2-1, the full variable domain is KAGVTQTPRYLIKTRGQQVTLSCSPISGHRSVSWYQQTPGQGLQFLFEYFSETQRNKGNFPGRFSGRQFSNSRSEMNVSTLELGDSALYLCASSTGTSSCNEQFFGPGTRLTVL.

This clonotype has only a few counts. This rearrangement joins TRBV7-2 to TRBJ2-3, with D possibly being TRBD1 (6 bases). Germline lookup yields CDR1 SGHTA and CDR2 FQGNSA. The CDR3 runs 14 residues. V was shortened by 4 bases and J by 6 bases, with 14 bases between the two germline ends. CDR3 amino acids: CASSYGQLADTQYF. Written as DNA, the CDR3 is TGTGCCAGCAGCTACGGACAGTTAGCGGATACGCAGTATTTT.

Only one count was recorded for this clonotype. A junction end diverges from the germline sequence, so it may reflect a read error. V usage is TRBV6-5 and J usage is TRBJ1-1; tentatively, D is TRBD1 (5 bases). Germline CDR1 MNHEY, CDR2 SVGAGI. The CDR3 loop spans 13 amino acids. CDR3 residues: CAGSYSGQGEAFF. In DNA, the CDR3 is TGTGCCGGCAGTTACTCAGGGCAGGGTGAAGCTTTCTTT.

The chain recombines TRBV18 with TRBJ2-7, with unresolved D. This CDR3 contains 15 residues. The V gene's germline CDR1 is KGHSH and CDR2 LQKENI. V was trimmed by 2 bases and J by 2 bases, leaving 13 bases between them. The DNA for the CDR3 is TGTGCCAGCTCACCAAACAGTCCGCCGGCCTACGAGCAGTACTTC. Amino acids: CASSPNSPPAYEQYF.

This rearrangement joins TRBV18 to TRBJ1-2; perhaps TRBD1 as D (5 bases). Germline values: CDR1 KGHSH, CDR2 LQKENI. Deletions cut 1 base from V and 7 bases from J, with 7 bases between. The CDR3 runs 12 residues. The CDR3 sequence is CASSPQQGGYTF. CDR3 sequence (DNA): TGTGCCAGCTCACCACAGCAGGGTGGCTACACCTTC.